Listed below are T cell receptor beta chains from one sample, sequenced in a study of technical replicates of blood from four donors. Using immunoSEQ multiplex PCR, the repertoire was profiled, and TCRdb retains in-frame clones only, with some absent. This table holds over 75,000 clones, about 97% found once. The source material was T cells isolated from PBMCs. These receptors were collected from a human donor in good health. The CDR3 runs from the conserved cysteine through the conserved F or W. A D gene is named only where the DNA matches it firmly. Not all rows give a size; the values are once, few, many and, for expanded clones, a class.

cdr3_aa cdr3_nt cdr3_length clone_size j_call d_call v_call
CASSQDLSDTQYF TGCGCCAGCAGCCAAGATCTGTCAGATACGCAGTATTTT 13 . TRBJ2-3 . TRBV4-1
CASSQEARTGLGNTIYF TGTGCCAGCAGCCAAGAAGCGAGGACAGGCCTCGGAAACACCATATATTTT 17 . TRBJ1-3 TRBD1 TRBV4-2
CASSVELAPSTYNEQFF TGTGCCAGCAGCGTAGAACTAGCGCCGTCAACGTACAATGAGCAGTTCTTC 17 . TRBJ2-1 TRBD2 TRBV9
CASKEGTNEAFF TGTGCTAGCAAGGAGGGGACCAATGAAGCTTTCTTT 12 . TRBJ1-1 . TRBV5-5
CASSLQQAKNIQYF TGTGCCAGCAGCTTGCAACAGGCCAAAAACATTCAGTACTTC 14 . TRBJ2-4 . TRBV5-6
CASSLAGEQPQHF TGTGCCAGCAGCTTGGCAGGGGAGCAGCCCCAGCATTTT 13 few TRBJ1-5 . TRBV5-4
CASSSLGTSGKNEQFF TGTGCCAGCAGCTCTCTAGGGACTAGCGGAAAAAATGAGCAGTTCTTC 16 . TRBJ2-1 TRBD2 TRBV27
CAAGYQPQHF TGTGCCGCAGGTTATCAGCCCCAGCATTTT 10 . TRBJ1-5 . TRBV27
CASSLSGGTGSYEQYF TGTGCCAGCAGTTTATCGGGAGGGACAGGCTCCTACGAGCAGTACTTC 16 . TRBJ2-7 . TRBV27
CASSVDSKSEKLFF TGTGCCAGCAGCGTGGACAGTAAATCCGAAAAACTGTTTTTT 14 . TRBJ1-4 . TRBV7-7
CAWGRDRGEKLFF TGTGCCTGGGGCCGGGACAGGGGGGAAAAACTGTTTTTT 13 . TRBJ1-4 TRBD1 TRBV30
CASSVAGEIFGANVLTF TGTGCCAGCAGTGTAGCGGGAGAAATATTTGGGGCCAACGTCCTGACTTTC 17 once TRBJ2-6 TRBD2 TRBV28
CASSYQGLQPYEQYF TGTGCCAGCAGTTATCAAGGACTACAACCCTACGAGCAGTACTTC 15 . TRBJ2-7 . TRBV6-6
CASSFRKIAAYNEQFF TGTGCCAGCAGTTTCAGGAAAATAGCGGCCTACAATGAGCAGTTCTTC 16 . TRBJ2-1 . TRBV28
CASSVGTGALGTEAFF TGCGCCAGCAGCGTAGGGACAGGGGCCCTCGGCACTGAAGCTTTCTTT 16 . TRBJ1-1 TRBD1 TRBV5-1
CASSSGETQYF TGTGCCAGCTCATCGGGAGAGACCCAGTACTTC 11 . TRBJ2-5 . TRBV18
CASSLRTDYSYEQYF TGCGCCAGCAGCCTAAGGACAGACTACTCCTACGAGCAGTACTTC 15 . TRBJ2-7 . TRBV5-1
CASRRDRVEVGGELFF TGTGCCAGCAGACGAGACAGGGTTGAAGTGGGCGGGGAGCTGTTTTTT 16 . TRBJ2-2 TRBD1 TRBV5-6
CASSLDGRDTQYF TGTGCCAGCAGCTTAGATGGGAGAGATACGCAGTATTTT 13 . TRBJ2-3 . TRBV7-9
CASSTDRLNSYEQYF TGTGCCAGCAGTACGGACAGGCTCAACTCCTACGAGCAGTACTTC 15 once TRBJ2-7 TRBD1 TRBV27
CASSWGFRQGNEQYF TGTGCCAGCAGCTGGGGCTTCCGACAGGGGAACGAGCAGTACTTC 15 . TRBJ2-7 TRBD1 TRBV5-8
CASSQQGLNQPQHF TGTGCCAGCAGCCAACAGGGTTTGAATCAGCCCCAGCATTTT 14 . TRBJ1-5 . TRBV7-9
CASSLGMEGVNTEAFF TGTGCCAGCTCACTGGGTATGGAGGGAGTGAACACTGAAGCTTTCTTT 16 . TRBJ1-1 . TRBV18
CAWSGSSNNQPQHF TGTGCCTGGAGTGGGTCCAGTAACAATCAGCCCCAGCATTTT 14 . TRBJ1-5 . TRBV30
CASSPPGQGGEQYF TGTGCCAGCTCACCACCTGGACAGGGGGGCGAGCAGTACTTC 14 once TRBJ2-7 TRBD1 TRBV18
CASSRRTPRSYNSPLHF TGTGCCAGCTCACGAAGGACTCCCCGCTCCTATAATTCACCCCTCCACTTT 17 . TRBJ1-6 . TRBV18
CASSQGLRGGYTEAFF TGCGCCAGCAGCCAAGGTCTAAGGGGCGGTTATACCGAGGCTTTCTTT 16 . TRBJ1-1 . TRBV4-1
CASSLGTGAPEKLFF TGCGCCAGCAGCTTGGGGACAGGGGCCCCTGAAAAACTGTTTTTT 15 . TRBJ1-4 TRBD1 TRBV5-1
CASSLSSGVQETQYF TGTGCCAGCAGCCTCAGTAGCGGGGTACAAGAGACCCAGTACTTC 15 . TRBJ2-5 TRBD2 TRBV7-3
CASSLEGRADTQYF TGTGCCAGCAGCTTAGAGGGCAGGGCAGATACGCAGTATTTT 14 once TRBJ2-3 . TRBV7-6
CASRQGGYEQYF TGTGCCAGCAGGCAGGGAGGATACGAGCAGTACTTC 12 . TRBJ2-7 . TRBV2
CASTNPGQGSSYTF TGCGCCAGCACCAATCCGGGACAGGGCTCAAGCTACACCTTC 14 . TRBJ1-2 TRBD1 TRBV5-1
CASREGVGNSPLHF TGCGCCAGCCGCGAGGGGGTCGGGAATTCACCCCTCCACTTT 14 . TRBJ1-6 . TRBV5-1
CASSKTSGRDEQYF TGCGCCAGCAGTAAGACTAGCGGGAGGGACGAGCAGTACTTC 14 . TRBJ2-7 TRBD2 TRBV10-1
CSAAPPTSGSYYEQFF TGCAGCGCCGCACCTCCGACTAGCGGGAGTTACTATGAGCAGTTCTTC 16 . TRBJ2-1 TRBD2 TRBV29-1
CASSPTGSLYEQYF TGTGCCAGCAGCCCTACGGGGAGCCTCTACGAGCAGTACTTC 14 . TRBJ2-7 . TRBV9
CAWRPGGSPLHF TGTGCCTGGAGGCCGGGGGGCTCACCCCTCCACTTT 12 . TRBJ1-6 . TRBV30
CASSPHGHYEAFF TGTGCCAGCAGTCCCCACGGACACTATGAAGCTTTCTTT 13 . TRBJ1-1 . TRBV25-1
CASSERGGEIDTQYF TGTGCCAGCAGCGAGAGGGGGGGCGAAATAGATACGCAGTATTTT 15 . TRBJ2-3 . TRBV9
CASSAGPGYGYTF TGTGCCAGTAGTGCGGGACCTGGGTATGGCTACACCTTC 13 once TRBJ1-2 . TRBV19
CASRLTGGSYNEQFF TGTGCCAGCAGACTGACAGGGGGTTCCTACAATGAGCAGTTCTTC 15 . TRBJ2-1 TRBD1 TRBV5-4
CSSLRGGTGGKGNEQFF TGCAGCTCCCTAAGGGGCGGGACAGGGGGCAAGGGAAATGAGCAGTTCTTC 17 . TRBJ2-1 TRBD1 TRBV29-1
CASSPTGASYEQYF TGTGCCAGCAGTCCGACAGGGGCGAGCTACGAGCAGTACTTC 14 . TRBJ2-7 TRBD1 TRBV6-5
CASSQEARDTYGYTF TGCGCCAGCAGCCAAGAAGCCCGGGACACATATGGCTACACCTTC 15 once TRBJ1-2 . TRBV4-1
CASSFRGGEQYF TGTGCCAGCAGCTTTAGAGGGGGAGAGCAGTACTTC 12 . TRBJ2-7 . TRBV7-6
CASSTTGVETQYF TGTGCCAGCAGCACGACAGGGGTGGAGACCCAGTACTTC 13 . TRBJ2-5 TRBD1 TRBV13
CASSTGAHTGELFF TGTGCCAGCTCTACAGGGGCGCACACCGGGGAGCTGTTTTTT 14 once TRBJ2-2 TRBD1 TRBV18
CASSEKPSARAGGNTQYF TGCGCCAGCAGTGAAAAACCCTCAGCCAGAGCGGGAGGGAATACGCAGTATTTT 18 . TRBJ2-3 TRBD2 TRBV10-1